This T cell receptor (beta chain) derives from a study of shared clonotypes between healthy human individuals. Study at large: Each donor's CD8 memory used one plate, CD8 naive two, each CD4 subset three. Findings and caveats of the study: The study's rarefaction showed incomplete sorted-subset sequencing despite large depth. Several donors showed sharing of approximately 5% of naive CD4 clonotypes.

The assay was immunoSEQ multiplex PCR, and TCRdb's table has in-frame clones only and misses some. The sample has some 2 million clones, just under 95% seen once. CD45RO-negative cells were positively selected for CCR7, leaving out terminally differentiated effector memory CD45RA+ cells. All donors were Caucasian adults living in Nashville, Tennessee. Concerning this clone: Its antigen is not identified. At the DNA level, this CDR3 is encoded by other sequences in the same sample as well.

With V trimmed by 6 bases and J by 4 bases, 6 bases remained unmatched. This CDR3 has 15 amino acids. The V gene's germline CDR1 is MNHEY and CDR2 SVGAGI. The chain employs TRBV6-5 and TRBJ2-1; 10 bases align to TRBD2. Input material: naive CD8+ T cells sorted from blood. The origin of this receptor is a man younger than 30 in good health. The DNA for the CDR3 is TGTGCCAGCAGCCTGCTAGCGGGAGCTTACAATGAGCAGTTCTTC. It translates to CASSLLAGAYNEQFF.